These 24 T cell receptor beta chains originate from one sample sequenced in a study of cytomegalovirus exposure and HLA in healthy donors. The PCR was carried out with 60 Vbeta primers and 13 Jbeta primers. The method was immunoSEQ multiplex PCR; TCRdb's version includes in-frame clones alone and lacks a portion of them. The sample has about 160,000 clones; around 83% are singletons. The material sequenced was PBMCs. The receptor set was obtained from a girl aged 2 to 10 in good health and CMV-seropositive.

The V and J genes are TRBV7-6 and TRBJ2-5; TRBD1 aligns across 7 bases. The CDR3 length is 15 residues. Looked up from germline, CDR1 is SGHVS and CDR2 is FNYEAQ. Trimming at V came to 1 base and at J to 5 bases, leaving 7 bases not matched to a gene. The CDR3 loop is CASSLGQGEGETQYF. The CDR3 DNA sequence: TGTGCCAGCAGCTTAGGACAGGGTGAGGGGGAGACCCAGTACTTC.

To note about this clone: The same CDR3 also results from other DNA sequences found in this sample. The chain uses TRBV4-2 and TRBJ2-7; tentatively, D is TRBD1 (5 bases). The CDR3 has 15 amino acids. V gave up 0 bases and J gave up 6 bases, with 15 bases separating them. Per the germline V gene, CDR1 is LGHNA and CDR2 is YNFKEQ. The DNA for the CDR3 is TGTGCCAGCAGCCAAGATAAGTATAGGCAGGGCGAGCAGTACTTC. Its translation: CASSQDKYRQGEQYF.

This clone is a singleton in its sample. This chain uses TRBV10-2 with TRBJ2-7, with 7 bases matching TRBD1. The CDR3 sequence is 14 residues long. The J segment lost 3 bases and the V segment lost 7 bases, leaving 9 bases of the junction unmatched. CDR1 and CDR2 from the germline V gene are WSHSY and SAAADI. The CDR3 loop is CASKTRAGGYEQYF. For the CDR3, the DNA is TGCGCCAGCAAAACCCGGGCAGGGGGCTACGAGCAGTACTTC.

The rearrangement joins TRBV7-9 to TRBJ2-6; D remains ambiguous. The CDR3 length is 15 residues. Trimming removed 6 bases from V and 0 bases from J, with 9 bases in between. Germline loops: CDR1 SEHNR, CDR2 FQNEAQ (reference sequence). CDR3 protein: CASRPASSGANVLTF. The CDR3 nucleotides read TGTGCCAGCAGGCCTGCCAGCTCTGGGGCCAACGTCCTGACTTTC.

This clone has just one count. V usage is TRBV30 and J usage is TRBJ1-1; TRBD1 agrees at 8 bases. V shed 0 bases, J shed 8 bases, and the junction held 17 bases outside the gene matches. CDR3 length: 17 residues. Per the germline V gene, CDR1 is GTSNPN and CDR2 is SVGIG (reference sequence). In nucleotides, the CDR3 is TGTGCCTGGAGTGTACGAACCGTGGGCAGGGGGCGCGAGGAAGCTTTCTTT. It specifies CAWSVRTVGRGREEAFF.

The V gene is TRBV5-1, the J gene TRBJ2-5; 11 positions agree with TRBD2. The V gene end was trimmed by 0 bases and the J gene end by 5 bases; junction bases not matched to a gene: 6. The V gene's germline CDR1 is SGHRS and CDR2 YFSETQ. The CDR3 is made up of 16 amino acids. CDR3 residues: CASSLAKLAGVETQYF. The CDR3 nucleotides are TGCGCCAGCAGCTTGGCCAAACTAGCGGGAGTTGAGACCCAGTACTTC.

The chain combines TRBV2 with TRBJ1-2; D might be TRBD1 (6 bases). The V end lost 6 bases, the J end lost 4 bases, and 9 bases lay between the germline ends. The CDR3 runs to 12 residues. Germline CDR1 is SNHLY and CDR2 is FYNNEI. The CDR3 bases are TGTGCCAGCAGGAGACAGGCCTATGGCTACACCTTC. This gives the protein CASRRQAYGYTF.

The V gene is TRBV4-1, the J gene TRBJ2-7, with 7 bases that match TRBD1. The CDR3 contains 14 residues. Losses at the gene ends were 0 bases for V and 2 bases for J; bases not matched to a gene: 1. Germline CDR1 MGHRA, CDR2 YSYEKL. CDR3 DNA sequence: TGCGCCAGCAGCCAAGATAGGGGGCCCTACGAGCAGTACTTC. It yields the protein CASSQDRGPYEQYF.

This rearrangement joins TRBV10-1 to TRBJ2-1; 9 positions match TRBD1. The CDR3 runs 14 residues. CDR1 and CDR2 from the germline V gene are WNHNN and SYGVQD (reference sequence). The V gene end was trimmed by 8 bases and the J gene end by 6 bases; junction bases not matched to a gene: 8. In nucleotides, the CDR3 is TGCGCCAGCGGCCCCGGGACAGGGCGCAATGAGCAGTTCTTC. It is translated as CASGPGTGRNEQFF.

This clone was counted between two and nine times. The CDR3 protein is CASSMTGDSEAFF. The DNA of the CDR3 is TGTGCCAGCAGTATGACGGGGGACAGTGAAGCTTTCTTT. This chain links TRBV2 with TRBJ1-1; TRBD1 matches 7 bases. CDR1 and CDR2 from the germline V gene are SNHLY and FYNNEI. This CDR3 region has 13 residues. The trim removed 5 bases at V and 7 bases at J, leaving 7 bases unmatched. The whole variable domain, remainder taken from reference TRBV2 and TRBJ1-1, is EPEVTQTPSHQVTQMGQEVILRCVPISNHLYFYWYRQILGQKVEFLVSFYNNEISEKSEIFDDQFSVERPDGSNFTLKIRSTKLEDSAMYFCASSMTGDSEAFFGQGTRLTVV.

The chain joins TRBV28 to TRBJ2-5; D remains ambiguous. Germline V gene lookup returns CDR1 MDHEN and CDR2 SYDVKM. V was cut by 2 bases and J by 10 bases, with 17 bases left in between. This CDR3 spans 14 amino acids. CDR3 coding DNA: TGTGCCAGCAGTTTACTCGGCAGATCTGAGGTCCAGTACTTC. Its translation: CASSLLGRSEVQYF.

This clone was detected many times. The sample has other DNA sequences that encode this CDR3 too. The CDR3 region has the DNA TGTGCCAGCAGTGAACTAGCGGGAGGGTACAATGAGCAGTTCTTC. Protein sequence: CASSELAGGYNEQFF. The chain couples TRBV6-1 to TRBJ2-1; 12 positions agree with TRBD2. J was trimmed by 4 bases and V by 2 bases; bases with no gene match: 0. The germline V gene encodes CDR1 MNHNS and CDR2 SASEGT. CDR3 length equals 15 residues.

This chain uses TRBV27 with TRBJ2-3, with 10 bases matching TRBD2. Germline V gene sequence: CDR1 MNHEY, CDR2 SMNVEV (reference sequence). This CDR3 has 17 amino acids. Unmatched junction bases numbered 3, after V lost 0 bases and J lost 0 bases. CDR3 region: CASSLSGTSASTDTQYF. The DNA for the CDR3 is TGTGCCAGCAGTTTATCTGGGACTAGCGCGAGCACAGATACGCAGTATTTT.

The sample holds one count of this clone. This chain links TRBV5-1 with TRBJ2-3, with 14 bases identical to TRBD2. Losses at the gene ends were 4 bases for V and 8 bases for J; bases not matched to a gene: 9. Germline V lookup: CDR1 SGHRS, CDR2 YFSETQ. CDR3 length equals 16 residues. CDR3 region: CASSPPGLAGVGTQYF. The CDR3 coding sequence is TGCGCCAGCAGCCCGCCGGGACTAGCGGGAGTGGGTACGCAGTATTTT.

In this sample, this clone turned up a few times. This chain connects TRBV5-4 to TRBJ1-2; perhaps TRBD1 as D (5 bases). Germline V gene data show CDR1 as SGHNT and CDR2 as YYREEE (reference sequence). The CDR3 sequence is 17 residues long. Between the trimmed V and J ends, which lost 0 bases and 9 bases, there was a span of 24 bases. CDR3 sequence (DNA): TGTGCCAGCAGCTTGGAACAGGCCGCCCTTTCGAAGCAGAGCTACACCTTC. Protein: CASSLEQAALSKQSYTF.

This clone was found once. This chain uses TRBV9 with TRBJ2-3; 9 bases match TRBD2. The germline gives CDR1 SGDLS, CDR2 YYNGEE. Germline trimming cut 2 bases from V and 5 bases from J; bases unmatched to any gene: 9. The CDR3 consists of 16 residues. The CDR3, as DNA: TGTGCCAGCAGCGTGGGACTAGCCCTAACGCTAGATACGCAGTATTTT. This encodes CASSVGLALTLDTQYF.

The gene calls are TRBV15 and TRBJ2-5, with D maybe TRBD2 (5 bases). V lost 3 bases and J 5 bases, leaving 10 bases between the germline ends. Germline V gene data show CDR1 as LNHNV and CDR2 as YYDKDF (reference sequence). This CDR3 is 13 amino acids long. This CDR3 reads CATSRYGVETQYF. The DNA for the CDR3 is TGTGCCACCAGCAGGTACGGGGTCGAGACCCAGTACTTC.

The chain uses TRBV30 and TRBJ2-3, with 12 nucleotides matching TRBD2. The CDR3 is 15 residues long. Germline V gives CDR1 GTSNPN, CDR2 SVGIG (reference sequence). V lost 1 base and J lost 6; bases outside the gene matches: 5. The CDR3 loop reads CAWSALAGGGDTQYF. The CDR3 DNA reads TGTGCCTGGAGTGCGCTAGCGGGAGGGGGGGATACGCAGTATTTT. The variable domain in full, completed from reference TRBV30 and TRBJ2-3, reads SQTIHQWPATLVQPVGSPLSLECTVEGTSNPNLYWYRQAAGRGLQLLFYSVGIGQISSEVPQNLSASRPQDRQFILSSKKLLLSDSGFYLCAWSALAGGGDTQYFGPGTRLTVL.

The J gene is TRBJ2-4, the V gene TRBV28, with 9 bases identical to TRBD2. Germline CDR1 is MDHEN and CDR2 is SYDVKM. The V gene end was trimmed by 7 bases and the J gene end by 7 bases; junction bases not matched to a gene: 11. This CDR3 is 15 amino acids long. CDR3 sequence reads: CASTPPGTSSNIQYF. The CDR3 coding sequence is TGTGCCAGCACCCCCCCCGGGACTAGCTCGAACATTCAGTACTTC.

The CDR3 region has the DNA TGCAGTGCTAGAGAGAGAAGAAACACCTTC. Its protein is CSARERRNTF. The chain has TRBV20-1 and TRBJ1-2; D not resolved. V was cut by 0 bases and J by 12 bases, with 8 bases left in between. Per germline, CDR1 DFQATT and CDR2 SNEGSKA (reference sequence). CDR3 length equals 10 residues.

V is TRBV11-3 and J is TRBJ2-3; TRBD2 matches 11 bases. The CDR3 is 16 amino acids. Germline V gene data show CDR1 as SGHNT and CDR2 as YENEEA. After removal of 5 bases from V and 2 bases from J, the junction contained 6 bases not matched to a gene. The CDR3 sequence: CASSAGLAVNTDTQYF. In nucleotides, the CDR3 is TGTGCCAGCAGCGCGGGACTAGCGGTAAACACAGATACGCAGTATTTT.

The chain carries TRBV2 and TRBJ2-3, with D perhaps TRBD2 (5 bases). Germline-derived CDR1 and CDR2 are SNHLY and FYNNEI. V gave up 3 bases and J gave up 1 base, with 11 bases separating them. The CDR3 spans 15 residues. Here the CDR3 reads CASSERGLGTDTQYF. Here the CDR3 DNA reads TGTGCCAGCAGTGAGAGAGGGTTGGGCACAGATACGCAGTATTTT.

This sequence joins TRBV28 and TRBJ2-7; 7 bases fit TRBD2. This CDR3 contains 14 residues. V trimming: 3 bases; J trimming: 4 bases; junction bases outside the gene matches: 6. Germline CDR1 and CDR2: MDHEN and SYDVKM. The CDR3 loop is CASSLPASGYEQYF. The DNA for the CDR3 is TGTGCCAGCAGTTTGCCCGCTAGCGGATACGAGCAGTACTTC.

The rearrangement links TRBV2 to TRBJ2-7; D is unclear. Trimming shortened V by 4 bases and J by 6 bases, and 13 bases separated the two germline ends. Germline V gene data show CDR1 as SNHLY and CDR2 as FYNNEI. The CDR3 runs to 13 residues. CDR3 in DNA: TGTGCCAGCAGTGTGTCTCCCCCCAGCGAGCAGTACTTC. As protein: CASSVSPPSEQYF.